This T cell receptor (beta chain) was recovered during a study of blood T cell repertoires in COVID-19. For the study at large: Samples representing acute and convalescent COVID-19 were sourced from the United States, Italy and Spain. In each case, the material was cDNA or gDNA derived from T cells, B-cell-depleted T cells, or PBMCs.

V was trimmed by 8 bases and J by 0 bases, leaving 14 bases between them. CDR1 MNHEY and CDR2 SVGAGI come from the germline V gene. There are 14 residues in the CDR3. Per the study methods: Cell counts per sample came from amplifying reference gene primers. The data were produced by immunoSEQ multiplex PCR, yet TCRdb's version contains in-frame clones alone and is incomplete. D and trimming were read from the DNA, whereas the V and J calls and clone size are those reported in that table. The sample has some 52,000 clones; less than 95% are singletons. V gene TRBV6-5 combines with J gene TRBJ2-7; D may be TRBD2 (5 bases). Material for sequencing was peripheral blood. This clonotype was sampled from a human donor in a cohort sampled during active COVID-19. The CDR3 loop is CASRPRAHSYEQYF. CDR3 bases: TGTGCCAGCCGCCCGCGGGCCCACTCCTACGAGCAGTACTTC.